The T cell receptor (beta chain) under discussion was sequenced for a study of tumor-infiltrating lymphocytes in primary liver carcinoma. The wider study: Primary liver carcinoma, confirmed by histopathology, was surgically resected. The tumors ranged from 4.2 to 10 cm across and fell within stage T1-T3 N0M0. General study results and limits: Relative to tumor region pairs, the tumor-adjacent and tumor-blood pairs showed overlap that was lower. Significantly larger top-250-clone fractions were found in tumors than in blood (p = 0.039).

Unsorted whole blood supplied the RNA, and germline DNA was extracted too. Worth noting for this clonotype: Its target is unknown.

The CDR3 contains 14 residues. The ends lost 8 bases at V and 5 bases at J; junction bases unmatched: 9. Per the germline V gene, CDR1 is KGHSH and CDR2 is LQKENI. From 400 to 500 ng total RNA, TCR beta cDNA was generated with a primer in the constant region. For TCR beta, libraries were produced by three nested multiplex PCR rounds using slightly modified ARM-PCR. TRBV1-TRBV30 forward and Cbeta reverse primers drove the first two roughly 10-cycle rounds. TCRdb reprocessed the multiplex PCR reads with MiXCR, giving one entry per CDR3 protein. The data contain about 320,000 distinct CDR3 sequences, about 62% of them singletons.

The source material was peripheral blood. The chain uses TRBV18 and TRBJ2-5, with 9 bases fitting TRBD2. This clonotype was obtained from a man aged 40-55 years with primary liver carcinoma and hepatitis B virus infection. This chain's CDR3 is CASPLGLAKETQYF. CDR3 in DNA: TGTGCCAGCCCACTCGGACTAGCGAAGGAGACCCAGTACTTC.